This note documents a single TCR beta chain sequence. Its target is unknown. Graft donor-derived T-allo10 cells were described as host-alloantigen-specific, anergic, and alloantigen-specifically suppressive. TCRdb reanalysed the reads using MiXCR and keeps one entry per CDR3 protein. The table shows about 68,000 distinct CDR3 sequences, with approximately 64% occurring only once. The record originates from a study of type 1 regulatory T cells. Study summary: An in vitro protocol generated T-allo10, a Tr1-enriched, alloantigen-specific CD4 T cell product.

The CDR3 covers 15 residues. Trimming at V came to 5 bases and at J to 0 bases, leaving 4 bases not matched to a gene. CDR1 and CDR2 from the germline V gene are MNHEY and SMNVEV (reference sequence). This TCR was sampled from a human donor in good health. The sequenced sample consisted of cultured T cells, either the whole culture or a sorted T cell fraction (not recorded which). Specified subset: Tr1-enriched cell product generated in vitro against host alloantigens. V gene TRBV27 combines with J gene TRBJ1-5; 7 bases are a match to TRBD1. In DNA form, the CDR3 reads TGTGCCAGCAGTAAGGACAGGTTTAGCAATCAGCCCCAGCATTTT. Translation gives CASSKDRFSNQPQHF.